The T cell receptor (beta chain) described here comes from a study of blood T cell repertoires in COVID-19. Study-level information: From the United States, Italy and Spain came samples of acute and convalescent COVID-19.

How the authors handled the data: Nucleated cell counts were estimated from reference gene primer amplification. Clones were sequenced by immunoSEQ multiplex PCR, and TCRdb holds only the in-frame ones, with some missing. From that table come the V and J calls and clone size; the DNA was used to work out D and trimming. The table records roughly 31,000 clones, roughly nine tenths of them present only once. The junction had 3 bases not matched to a gene; V was cut back by 4 bases and J by 3 bases. In germline, CDR1 is SGHRS, CDR2 YFSETQ. CDR3 size: 14 residues. The chain joins TRBV5-1 to TRBJ2-7; 11 positions agree with TRBD1. Sequencing used peripheral blood. The TCR comes from a human donor with active COVID-19. The donor label of this sample is uncertain. CDR3 residues: CASSLGTGGYEQYF. DNA of the CDR3: TGCGCCAGCAGCCTCGGGACAGGGGGCTACGAGCAGTACTTC.